A single T cell receptor beta chain is shown here with its context. Source study methods: Counts of nucleated cells, estimated from reference gene primer amplification, were obtained. Method: immunoSEQ multiplex PCR; TCRdb's copy keeps in-frame clones and lacks some. The DNA gave D and trimming, while V, J and clone size come from that table. In the table there are 250,000 to 400,000 clones, about nine tenths of which are singletons. The length of the CDR3 is 12 residues. Germline lookup yields CDR1 MNHNY and CDR2 SVGAGI (reference sequence). Trimming left V 6 bases short and J 4 bases short, with 8 bases between. This sample is drawn from a study of blood T cell repertoires in COVID-19. Study at large: Italy, Spain and the United States were the sources of the convalescent and acute COVID-19 samples. In each case, the material was cDNA or gDNA derived from T cells, B-cell-depleted T cells, or PBMCs.

The Seattle site enrolled patients during active infection and followed them longitudinally. The sequenced sample was peripheral blood. This clonotype originated in a woman between 25 and 40 years old with COVID-19, enrolled during active disease. The chain recombines TRBV6-6 with TRBJ2-3; TRBD2 is a possible D gene (5 bases). CDR3 nucleotides: TGTGCCAGCAGGAGAGGGTCAGATACGCAGTATTTT. This gives the protein CASRRGSDTQYF.